The source of this T cell receptor (beta chain) is a study of shared clonotypes between healthy human individuals. On this clone: One end of the junction fails to match germline, which may point to a read error.

Germline CDR1 reads SGHRS; CDR2 reads YFSETQ. CDR3 length: 14 amino acids. Data came from immunoSEQ multiplex PCR; TCRdb stores just in-frame clones and leaves some out. The data show about 690,000 clones, about 92% seen once. The source material was memory CD8+ T cells from PBMCs. The subset was: CD45RO+ cells pooled with CCR7-negative TemRA cells. The chain is built from TRBV5-1 and TRBJ1-1, with D uncertain. This clonotype originated in a man between 18 and 29 years old in good health. Some clones in this sample may be carry-over from other donors' samples. CDR3 sequence reads: CVSSFNLMDTEAFF. In DNA, the CDR3 is TGCGTCAGCAGCTTCAACCTTATGGACACTGAAGCTTTCTTT.